This T cell receptor (beta chain) was found in a study of T cell responses to AZD1222 COVID-19 vaccine. Findings and limits, study-wide: Two doses of AZD1222 preceded a rise in Spike-specific TCR breadth and depth.

Points on this clone: Its antigen is unidentified.

Germline V lookup: CDR1 SGHKS, CDR2 YYEKEE (reference sequence). V lost 0 bases and J lost 4; bases outside the gene matches: 11. This CDR3 is built from 19 residues. Sequencing used immunoSEQ multiplex PCR; TCRdb keeps in-frame clones, though not all of them. The table shows under 50,000 clones, with around 80% occurring only once. Sequencing was performed on peripheral blood, taken 28 days after the second dose of the MenACWY control vaccine. The chain joins TRBV5-5 to TRBJ2-6, with TRBD1 identical over 9 bases. This sequence was found in an adult who received the MenACWY meningococcal vaccine as a control. The CDR3 nucleotides read TGTGCCAGCAGCTTGGTAGTCGGGGACAGGGCACCCGGGGCCAACGTCCTGACTTTC. Its translation: CASSLVVGDRAPGANVLTF.